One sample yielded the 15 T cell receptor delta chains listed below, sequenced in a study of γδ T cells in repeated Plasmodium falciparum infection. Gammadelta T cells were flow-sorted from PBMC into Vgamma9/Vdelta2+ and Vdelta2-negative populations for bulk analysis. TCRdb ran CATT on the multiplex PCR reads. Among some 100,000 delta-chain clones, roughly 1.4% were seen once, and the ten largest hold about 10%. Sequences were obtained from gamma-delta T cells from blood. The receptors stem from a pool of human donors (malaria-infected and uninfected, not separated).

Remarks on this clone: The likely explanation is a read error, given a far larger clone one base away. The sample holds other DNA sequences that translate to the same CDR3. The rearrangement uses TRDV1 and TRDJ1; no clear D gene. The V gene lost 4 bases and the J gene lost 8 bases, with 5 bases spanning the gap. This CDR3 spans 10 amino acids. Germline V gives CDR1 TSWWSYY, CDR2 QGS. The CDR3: CALGGTKLIF. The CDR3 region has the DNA TGTGCTCTTGGGGGCACAAAACTCATCTTT.

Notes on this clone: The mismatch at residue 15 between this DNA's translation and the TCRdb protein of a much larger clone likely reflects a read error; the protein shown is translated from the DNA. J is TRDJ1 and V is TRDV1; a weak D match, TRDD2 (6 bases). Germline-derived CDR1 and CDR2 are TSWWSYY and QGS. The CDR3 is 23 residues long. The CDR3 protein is CALGEKVLRAFEFWRYCSDKLIF. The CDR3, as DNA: TGTGCCCTTGGGGAAAAGGTCCTACGTGCGTTTGAGTTCTGGAGATACTGTTCAGATAAACTCATCTTT.

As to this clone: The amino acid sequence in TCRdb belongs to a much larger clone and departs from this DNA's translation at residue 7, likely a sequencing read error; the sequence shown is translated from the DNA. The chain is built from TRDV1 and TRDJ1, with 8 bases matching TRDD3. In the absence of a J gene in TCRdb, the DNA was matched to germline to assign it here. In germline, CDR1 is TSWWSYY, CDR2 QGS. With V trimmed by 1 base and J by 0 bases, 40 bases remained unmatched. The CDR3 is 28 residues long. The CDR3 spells CALGERCWGLGAYKAYKGPRAYTDKLIF. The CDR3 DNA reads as TGTGCTCTTGGGGAACGATGCTGGGGACTGGGGGCCTACAAGGCCTACAAGGGCCCAAGGGCGTACACCGATAAACTCATCTTT.

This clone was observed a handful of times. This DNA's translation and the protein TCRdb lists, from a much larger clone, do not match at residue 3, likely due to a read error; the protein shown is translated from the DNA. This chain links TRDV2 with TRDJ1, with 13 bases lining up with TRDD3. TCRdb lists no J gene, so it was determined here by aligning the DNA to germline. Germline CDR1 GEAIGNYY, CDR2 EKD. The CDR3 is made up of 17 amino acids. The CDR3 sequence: CARDTGLGDTQPDKLIF. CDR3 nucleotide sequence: TGTGCCCGTGACACCGGACTGGGGGATACGCAGCCCGATAAACTCATCTTT.

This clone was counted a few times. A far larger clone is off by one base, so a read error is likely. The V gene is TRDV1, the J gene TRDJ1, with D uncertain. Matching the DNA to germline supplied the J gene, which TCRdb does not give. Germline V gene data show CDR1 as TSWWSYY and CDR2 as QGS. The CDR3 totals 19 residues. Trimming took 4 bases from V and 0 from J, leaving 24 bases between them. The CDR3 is CALGGHPPRRHPYTDKLIF. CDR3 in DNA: TGTGCTCTTGGGGGCCACCCCCCACGCCGCCACCCATACACCGATAAACTCATCTTT.

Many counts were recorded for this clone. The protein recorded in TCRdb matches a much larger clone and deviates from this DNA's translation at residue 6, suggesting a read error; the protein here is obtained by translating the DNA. The CDR3 DNA follows: TGTGCTCTTGGGGTACCCTTCCTACCGTACTGGGGGGAGTACACCGATAAACTCATCTTT. This sequence encodes CALGVPFLPYWGEYTDKLIF. The V call is TRDV1, the J call TRDJ1; TRDD2 is a possible D gene (9 bases). The CDR3 sequence is 20 residues long. Trimming removed 4 bases from V and 0 bases from J, with 27 bases in between. Per the germline V gene, CDR1 is TSWWSYY and CDR2 is QGS.

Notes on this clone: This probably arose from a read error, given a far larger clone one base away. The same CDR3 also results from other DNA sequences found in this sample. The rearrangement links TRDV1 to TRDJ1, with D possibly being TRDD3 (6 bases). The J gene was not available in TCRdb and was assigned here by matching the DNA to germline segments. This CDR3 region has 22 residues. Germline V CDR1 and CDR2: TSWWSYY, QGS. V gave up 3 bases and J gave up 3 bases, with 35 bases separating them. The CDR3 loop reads CALGELGGDLGTGNYLSDKLIF. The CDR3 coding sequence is TGTGCTCTTGGGGAGCTTGGAGGGGACTTAGGTACTGGGAACTACCTTTCCGATAAACTCATCTTT.

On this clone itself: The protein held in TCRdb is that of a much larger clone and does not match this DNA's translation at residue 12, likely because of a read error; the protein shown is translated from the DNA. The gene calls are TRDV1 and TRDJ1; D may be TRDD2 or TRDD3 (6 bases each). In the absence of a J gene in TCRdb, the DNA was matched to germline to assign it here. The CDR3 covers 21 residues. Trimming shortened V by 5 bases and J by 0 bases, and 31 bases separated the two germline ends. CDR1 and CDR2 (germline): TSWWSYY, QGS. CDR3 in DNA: TGTGCTCTTGGGAAAGGCTCCTACGGGGGAGTACAATTAGGGTACACCGATAAACTCATCTTT. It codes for CALGKGSYGGVQLGYTDKLIF.

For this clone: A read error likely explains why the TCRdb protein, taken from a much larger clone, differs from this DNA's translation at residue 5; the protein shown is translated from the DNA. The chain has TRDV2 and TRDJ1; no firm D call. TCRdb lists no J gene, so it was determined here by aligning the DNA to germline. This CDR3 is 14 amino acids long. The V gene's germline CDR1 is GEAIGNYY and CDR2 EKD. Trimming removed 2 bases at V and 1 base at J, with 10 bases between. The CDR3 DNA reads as TGTGCCTGTGACATCGGTACCTGCACCGATAAACTCATCTTT. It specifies CACDIGTCTDKLIF.

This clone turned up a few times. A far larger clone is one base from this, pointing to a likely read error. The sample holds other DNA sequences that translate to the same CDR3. CDR3 region: CACDAVLDVLDSSKQGTKLIF. CDR3 sequence (DNA): TGTGCCTGTGACGCAGTCCTCGACGTACTGGATTCGTCAAAGCAGGGAACCAAACTCATCTTT. V and J are TRDV2 and TRDJ1; possible D gene TRDD3, 5 bases. No J gene is reported in TCRdb; it was inferred here by comparing the DNA with germline. Trimming took 3 bases from V and 8 from J, leaving 39 bases between them. Per germline, CDR1 GEAIGNYY and CDR2 EKD. CDR3 size: 21 residues.

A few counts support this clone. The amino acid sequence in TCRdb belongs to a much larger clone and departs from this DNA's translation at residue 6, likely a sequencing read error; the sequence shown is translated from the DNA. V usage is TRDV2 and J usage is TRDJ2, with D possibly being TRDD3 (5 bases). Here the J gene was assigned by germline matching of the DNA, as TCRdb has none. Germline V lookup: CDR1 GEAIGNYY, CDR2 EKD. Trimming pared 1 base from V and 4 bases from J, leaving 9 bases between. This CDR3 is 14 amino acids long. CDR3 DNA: TGTGCCTGTGACACACGGGGGCCGACAGCACAACTCTTCTTT. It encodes CACDTRGPTAQLFF.

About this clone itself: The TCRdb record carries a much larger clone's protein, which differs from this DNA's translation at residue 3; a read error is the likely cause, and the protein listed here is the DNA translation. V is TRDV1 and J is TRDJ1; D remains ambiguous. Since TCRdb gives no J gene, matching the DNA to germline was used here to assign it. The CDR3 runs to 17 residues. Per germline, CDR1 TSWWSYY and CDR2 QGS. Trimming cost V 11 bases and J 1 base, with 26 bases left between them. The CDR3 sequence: CAFESLPACTGTDKLIF. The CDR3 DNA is TGTGCTTTTGAGAGTCTACCTGCCTGTACCGGCACCGATAAACTCATCTTT.

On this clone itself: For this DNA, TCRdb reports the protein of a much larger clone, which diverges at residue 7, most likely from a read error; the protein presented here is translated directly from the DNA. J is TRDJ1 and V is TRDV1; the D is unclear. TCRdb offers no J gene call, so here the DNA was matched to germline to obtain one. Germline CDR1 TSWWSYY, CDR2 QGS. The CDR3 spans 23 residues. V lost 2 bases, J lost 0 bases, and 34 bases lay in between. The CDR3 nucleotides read TGTGCTCTTGGGGAAGACCTGTCCCCTCTCTATAAGTCATTCTCCCCGTACACCGATAAACTCATCTTT. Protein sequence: CALGEDLSPLYKSFSPYTDKLIF.

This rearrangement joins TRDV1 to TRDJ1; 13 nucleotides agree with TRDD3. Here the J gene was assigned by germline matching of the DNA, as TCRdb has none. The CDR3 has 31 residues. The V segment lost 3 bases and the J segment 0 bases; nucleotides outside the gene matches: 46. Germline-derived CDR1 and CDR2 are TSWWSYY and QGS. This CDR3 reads CALGDALPTVRRKTVKTGGYAENTDTDKLIF. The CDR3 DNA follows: TGTGCTCTTGGGGACGCCCTTCCTACCGTAAGACGTAAAACCGTGAAGACTGGGGGATACGCGGAAAACACCGACACCGATAAACTCATCTTT.

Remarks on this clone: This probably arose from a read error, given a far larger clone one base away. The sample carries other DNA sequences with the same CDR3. The CDR3, as DNA: TGCGCTCTTGGGGAACTTCCGGCCTTCCTTTCCCCATACACCGATAAACTCATCTTT. This sequence encodes CALGELPAFLSPYTDKLIF. The chain recombines TRDV1 with TRDJ1, with 7 bases identical to TRDD2. The CDR3 loop spans 19 amino acids. The germline gives CDR1 TSWWSYY, CDR2 QGS.